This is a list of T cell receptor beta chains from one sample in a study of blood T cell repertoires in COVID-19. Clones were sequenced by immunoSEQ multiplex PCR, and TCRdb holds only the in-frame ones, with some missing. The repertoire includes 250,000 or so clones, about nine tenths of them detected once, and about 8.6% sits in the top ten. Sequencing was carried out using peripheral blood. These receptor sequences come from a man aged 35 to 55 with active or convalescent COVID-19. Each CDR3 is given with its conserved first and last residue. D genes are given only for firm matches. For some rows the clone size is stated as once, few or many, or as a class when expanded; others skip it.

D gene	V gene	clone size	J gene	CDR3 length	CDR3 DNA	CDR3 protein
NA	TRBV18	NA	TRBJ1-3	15	TGTGCCAGCTCACCGCAGGGGTCCTCTGGAAACACCATATATTTT	CASSPQGSSGNTIYF
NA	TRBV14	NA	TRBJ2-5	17	TGTGCCAGCAGCCAACTCCGGGGTAGCCTTGGAGGGGAGACCCAGTACTTC	CASSQLRGSLGGETQYF
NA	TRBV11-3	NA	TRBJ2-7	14	TGTGCCAGCAGCGCCCTGGACATGCCCTACGAGCAGTACTTC	CASSALDMPYEQYF
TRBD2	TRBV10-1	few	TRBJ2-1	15	TGCGCCAGCAGTGATCTAGCGGGAGCTTACAATGAGCAGTTCTTC	CASSDLAGAYNEQFF
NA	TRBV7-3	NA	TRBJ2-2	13	TGTGCCAGCAGCCTGGGGAGCACCGGGGAGCTGTTTTTT	CASSLGSTGELFF
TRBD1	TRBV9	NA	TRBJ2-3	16	TGTGCCAGCAGCGCGGGGACAGGGATTCCGACAGATACGCAGTATTTT	CASSAGTGIPTDTQYF
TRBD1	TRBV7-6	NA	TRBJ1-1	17	TGTGCCAGCAGCCTAAGGCCGGGACAGGGGATGAACACTGAAGCTTTCTTT	CASSLRPGQGMNTEAFF
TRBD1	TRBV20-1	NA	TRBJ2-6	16	TGCAGTGCTAGTGCAGGGGGCAGCTCTGGGGCCAACGTCCTGACTTTC	CSASAGGSSGANVLTF
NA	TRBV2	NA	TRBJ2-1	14	TGTGCCAGCAGTGGAGGGAGCTCCTACAATGAGCAGTTCTTC	CASSGGSSYNEQFF
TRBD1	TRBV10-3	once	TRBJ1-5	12	TGTGCCATCTCGGCAGGGGGGCAGCCCCAGCATTTT	CAISAGGQPQHF
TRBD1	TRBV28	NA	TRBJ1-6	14	TGTGCCAGCAGAAGGACAGGGGAGAATTCACCCCTCCACTTT	CASRRTGENSPLHF
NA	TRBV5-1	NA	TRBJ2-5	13	TGCGCCAGCAGCTTCCCGGGGCAAGAGACCCAGTACTTC	CASSFPGQETQYF
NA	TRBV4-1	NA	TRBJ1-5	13	TGCGCCAGCAGCCGTCAGGAGGGCCAGCCCCAGCATTTT	CASSRQEGQPQHF
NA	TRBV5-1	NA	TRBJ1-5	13	TGCGCCAGCAGGACATCCCCCAATCAGCCCCAGCATTTT	CASRTSPNQPQHF
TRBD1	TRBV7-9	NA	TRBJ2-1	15	TGTGCCAGCAGCTCGACAGGGAACTCCTACAATGAGCAGTTCTTC	CASSSTGNSYNEQFF
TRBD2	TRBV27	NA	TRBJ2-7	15	TGTGCCAGCAGCGTACTAGCGGGCGGCCTCTACGAGCAGTACTTC	CASSVLAGGLYEQYF
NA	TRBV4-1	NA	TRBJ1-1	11	TGCGCCAGCAGCCAAGAAAGCTCGGCTTTCTTT	CASSQESSAFF
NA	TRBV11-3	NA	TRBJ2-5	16	TGTGCCAGCAGCTTCTTACCCCACGGGATGAAAGAGACCCAGTACTTC	CASSFLPHGMKETQYF
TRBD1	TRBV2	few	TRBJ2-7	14	TGTGCCAGCAGTGAAAGGGACAGCTCCTACGAGCAGTACTTC	CASSERDSSYEQYF
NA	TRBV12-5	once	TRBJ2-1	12	TGTGCTAGTGGTTACCAGGGGAATGAGCAGTTCTTC	CASGYQGNEQFF
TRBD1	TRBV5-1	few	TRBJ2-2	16	TGCGCCAGCAGCTTTCCCGGGACAGGACACACCGGGGAGCTGTTTTTT	CASSFPGTGHTGELFF
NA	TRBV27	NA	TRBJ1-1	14	TGTGCCAGCAGTTTAGTTAGCACCGGCACTGAAGCTTTCTTT	CASSLVSTGTEAFF
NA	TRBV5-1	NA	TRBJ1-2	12	TGCGCCAGCAGCTTGAAAGGGGTTGGCTACACCTTC	CASSLKGVGYTF
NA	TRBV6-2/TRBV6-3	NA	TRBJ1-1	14	TGTGCCAGCAGCCGTACGAGGTTGGGCACTGAAGCTTTCTTT	CASSRTRLGTEAFF
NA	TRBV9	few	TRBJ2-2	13	TGTGCCAGCAGCCCCGCTGAGGCCGGGGAGCTGTTTTTT	CASSPAEAGELFF
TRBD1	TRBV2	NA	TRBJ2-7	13	TGTGCCAGCAGTCTACAGGGGAACAACGAGCAGTACTTC	CASSLQGNNEQYF
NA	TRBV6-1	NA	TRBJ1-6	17	TGTGCCAGCAGTGAACAGCGTTTGGACACCTATAATTCACCCCTCCACTTT	CASSEQRLDTYNSPLHF
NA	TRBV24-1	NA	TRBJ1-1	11	TGTGCCACCCGCGGAAACACTGAAGCTTTCTTT	CATRGNTEAFF
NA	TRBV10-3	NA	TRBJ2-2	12	TGTGCCATACGCACAGGGTCCGGGGAGCTGTTTTTT	CAIRTGSGELFF
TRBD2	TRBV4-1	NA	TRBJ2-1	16	TGCGCCAGCACAATATCAGTTAGCGGGGTCCACAATGAGCAGTTCTTC	CASTISVSGVHNEQFF
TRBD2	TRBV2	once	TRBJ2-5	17	TGTGCCAGCACCGGGACTAGCGGGGGGGTCTACCAAGAGACCCAGTACTTC	CASTGTSGGVYQETQYF
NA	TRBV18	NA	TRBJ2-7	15	TGTGCCAGCTCACCAAGTGCAGGGAACTCCTACGAGCAGTACTTC	CASSPSAGNSYEQYF
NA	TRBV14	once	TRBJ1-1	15	TGTGCCAGCAGCCCCAAGATCCGGGACAATGCTGAAGCTTTCTTT	CASSPKIRDNAEAFF
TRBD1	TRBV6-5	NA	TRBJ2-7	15	TGTGCCAGCAGTTACTGGACAGGGGGTGAGTACGAGCAGTACTTC	CASSYWTGGEYEQYF
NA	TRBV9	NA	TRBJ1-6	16	TGTGCCAGCAGCGTAGTGAGTGGGGGGAATAATTCACCCCTCCACTTT	CASSVVSGGNNSPLHF
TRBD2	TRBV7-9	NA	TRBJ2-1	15	TGTGCCAGCAGCCCCGGGACTAGCGGGAGAGGTGAGCAGTTCTTC	CASSPGTSGRGEQFF
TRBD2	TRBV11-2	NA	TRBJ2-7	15	TGTGCCAGCAGCCCGTGGACTAGCGGTCTTAGGGAGCAGTACTTC	CASSPWTSGLREQYF
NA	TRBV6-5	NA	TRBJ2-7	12	TGTGCCAGCAGTTACCGGGGAGGCGAGCAGTACTTC	CASSYRGGEQYF
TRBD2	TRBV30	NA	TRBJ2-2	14	TGTGCCTGGGGGCGGGGGTCCTACACCGGGGAGCTGTTTTTT	CAWGRGSYTGELFF
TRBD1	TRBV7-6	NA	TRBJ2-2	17	TGTGCCAGCAGCTTAGGGACAGGGCACGGGAACACCGGGGAGCTGTTTTTT	CASSLGTGHGNTGELFF
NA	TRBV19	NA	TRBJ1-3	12	TGTGCCAGTAGTATTGAGCGGAACACCATATATTTT	CASSIERNTIYF
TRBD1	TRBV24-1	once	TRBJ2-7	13	TGTGCCACCGCCGGGACAGGGGGTGAAGAGCAGTACTTC	CATAGTGGEEQYF
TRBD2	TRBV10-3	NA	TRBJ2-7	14	TGTGCCATCAGCCTGGGGGGGAGCAGTTACGAGCAGTACTTC	CAISLGGSSYEQYF
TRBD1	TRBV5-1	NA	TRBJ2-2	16	TGCGCCAGCAGCATACAGGGGGCGCCGGGCACCGGGGAGCTGTTTTTT	CASSIQGAPGTGELFF
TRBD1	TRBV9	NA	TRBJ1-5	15	TGTGCCAGCAGCGTAGGCCAGGGGGGCAATCAGCCCCAGCATTTT	CASSVGQGGNQPQHF
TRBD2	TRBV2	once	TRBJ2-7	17	TGTGCCAGCAGTGAAAGGGGTCGGTCTAGCGGAGCCTACGAGCAGTACTTC	CASSERGRSSGAYEQYF